This T cell receptor (beta chain) is from a study of CD8+CD57+ T cells in acquired aplastic anemia. This clonotype was recorded many times. What it recognizes is unknown. Germline V gene data show CDR1 as DFQATT and CDR2 as SNEGSKA (reference sequence). V was shortened by 6 bases and J by 2 bases, with 13 bases between the two germline ends. The CDR3 is made up of 13 amino acids. An expansion of CD8+CD57+ cells by flow cytometry had been shown in patients chosen for sequencing. Study-wide findings and caveats: No significant patient-versus-control difference appeared in CD8+ Simpson's diversity.

CDR3 and TCR beta VDJ profiling relied on genomic DNA as the template. Each CDR3 protein is one row after TCRdb ran MiXCR on the reads. The table has just over 450,000 distinct CDR3 sequences, about a third seen once. This TCR came from a human donor with aplastic anemia. Sequencing was carried out using sorted CD4+, CD8+, or CD8+CD57+ T cells (not recorded which) from PBMCs. V usage is TRBV20-1 and J usage is TRBJ1-2; unclear D gene. The CDR3 sequence: CSAVENLNYGYTF. In DNA, the CDR3 is TGCAGTGCGGTTGAGAACCTCAACTATGGCTACACCTTC.